The next 9 T cell receptor beta chains were all read from a single sample in a study of blood T cell repertoires in COVID-19. Sequencing used immunoSEQ multiplex PCR; TCRdb keeps in-frame clones, though not all of them. The sample lists more than 200,000 clones, approximately 86% occurring once. The sample consisted of peripheral blood. These receptor sequences come from a woman aged 60-70 years with COVID-19, enrolled during active disease.

This clone was found once. This chain links TRBV6-5 with TRBJ2-5; 7 bases are shared with TRBD1. V gave up 6 bases and J gave up 3 bases; unmatched junction bases: 7. CDR1 and CDR2 from the germline V gene are MNHEY and SVGAGI. The CDR3 runs to 14 residues. The CDR3 spells CASSRGTAEETQYF. CDR3 nucleotides: TGTGCCAGCAGCCGAGGGACAGCAGAAGAGACCCAGTACTTC.

The rearrangement joins TRBV5-1 to TRBJ1-2; 7 nucleotides agree with TRBD1. Germline V CDR1 and CDR2: SGHRS, YFSETQ. This CDR3 contains 14 residues. V gave up 4 bases and J gave up 11 bases; unmatched junction bases: 14. The CDR3: CASSPRTGPLGYTF. CDR3 in DNA: TGCGCCAGCAGCCCACGGACAGGACCTCTGGGGTACACCTTC.

J is TRBJ2-7 and V is TRBV27; TRBD1 might be the D (5 bases). With 6 bases removed from V and 1 base from J, the gap between germline ends came to 13 bases. The CDR3 loop spans 14 amino acids. From germline, CDR1 is MNHEY and CDR2 SMNVEV (reference sequence). The CDR3 nucleotides are TGTGCCAGCAGCCAACAACAGGTTTCCTACGAGCAGTACTTC. It is translated as CASSQQQVSYEQYF.

This clone has only one observation. V is TRBV5-1 and J is TRBJ2-2; no clear D gene. V was pared by 4 bases and J by 4 bases, with 8 bases between. Germline values: CDR1 SGHRS, CDR2 YFSETQ. The CDR3 is made up of 13 amino acids. The CDR3 region is CASSLIPTGELFF. In DNA form, the CDR3 reads TGCGCCAGCAGCCTAATACCCACCGGGGAGCTGTTTTTT.

V is TRBV14 and J is TRBJ2-1, with 12 bases matching TRBD2. After removal of 1 base from V and 2 bases from J, the junction contained 0 bases not matched to a gene. The germline gives CDR1 SGHDN, CDR2 FVKESK. The CDR3 sequence is 16 residues long. CDR3 amino acids: CASSQASGRAYNEQFF. The CDR3 DNA follows: TGTGCCAGCAGCCAAGCTAGCGGGAGGGCCTACAATGAGCAGTTCTTC.

At least ten counts were recorded for this clone. This chain joins TRBV6-1 and TRBJ1-2; D remains ambiguous. The CDR3 totals 14 residues. Trimming left V 1 base short and J 4 bases short, with 10 bases between. Germline-derived CDR1 and CDR2 are MNHNS and SASEGT. The CDR3: CASSEDGQVYGYTF. The CDR3 nucleotides are TGTGCCAGCAGTGAAGACGGTCAAGTCTATGGCTACACCTTC.

DNA for the CDR3: TGTGCCATCAGGAACAGGGCCCTGAACACTGAAGCTTTCTTT. The encoded protein is CAIRNRALNTEAFF. The chain combines TRBV10-3 with TRBJ1-1; D is possibly TRBD1 (6 bases). Germline CDR1 reads ENHRY; CDR2 reads SYGVKD. V was clipped by 6 bases and J by 0 bases, with 11 bases between them. There are 14 residues in the CDR3.

The chain is built from TRBV7-9 and TRBJ2-4; 13 bases line up with TRBD2. Germline assignment: CDR1 SEHNR and CDR2 FQNEAQ (reference sequence). This CDR3 is built from 17 residues. With V trimmed by 2 bases and J by 5 bases, 6 bases remained unmatched. The DNA of the CDR3 is TGTGCCAGCAGCTTAAGCACTAGCGGGAGGGCCGAAAACATTCAGTACTTC. Protein: CASSLSTSGRAENIQYF.

The table lists this clone with many counts. The chain carries TRBV3-1 (or the pseudogene TRBV3-2) and TRBJ2-7; D is ambiguous. Germline lookup yields CDR1 LGHDT and CDR2 YNNKEL (reference sequence). The V end lost 3 bases, the J end lost 1 base, and 10 bases lay between the germline ends. This CDR3 spans 14 amino acids. The chain's CDR3 is CASSHSPWSYEQYF. As DNA, the CDR3 is TGTGCCAGCAGCCACAGTCCTTGGTCCTACGAGCAGTACTTC.